This entry lists 23 T cell receptor beta chains sequenced from one sample in a study of shared clonotypes between healthy human individuals. The data were produced by immunoSEQ multiplex PCR, yet TCRdb's version contains in-frame clones alone and is incomplete. Altogether roughly 220,000 clones are present, under 80% being singletons, with the ten largest covering roughly 11%. The sequencing sample was made of memory CD4+ T cells sorted from blood. The subset was: CD45RA-negative fraction. Receptors were obtained from a man between 25 and 39 years old in good health.

The chain is built from TRBV7-8 and TRBJ2-7; D is undetermined. V lost 0 bases, J lost 7 bases, and 7 bases lay in between. Germline lookup yields CDR1 SGHVS and CDR2 FQNEAQ. The CDR3 runs 12 residues. The CDR3 is CASSLAFREQYF. The CDR3, as DNA: TGTGCCAGCAGCTTAGCGTTCCGGGAGCAGTACTTC.

The chain links TRBV6-6 to TRBJ2-1; perhaps TRBD1 as D (6 bases). CDR1 and CDR2 from the germline V gene are MNHNY and SVGAGI (reference sequence). V gave up 7 bases and J gave up 7 bases, with 14 bases separating them. The CDR3 consists of 13 residues. CDR3 DNA: TGTGCCAGCACTACTTTAGGGGGTAATGAGCAGTTCTTC. It translates to CASTTLGGNEQFF.

The chain has TRBV6-1 and TRBJ2-5; 8 bases agree with TRBD1. V was clipped by 2 bases and J by 7 bases; unmatched bases: 3. CDR1 and CDR2 from the germline V gene are MNHNS and SASEGT. This CDR3 contains 13 residues. The CDR3, as DNA: TGTGCCAGCAGTGAATTCGGACAGGGGACCCAGTACTTC. Translating gives CASSEFGQGTQYF.

The V and J genes are TRBV28 and TRBJ2-5; D perhaps matches TRBD2 (5 bases). Trimming stripped 8 bases from V and 5 bases from J, with 12 bases between. Germline V lookup: CDR1 MDHEN, CDR2 SYDVKM. This CDR3 contains 12 residues. CDR3 nucleotides: TGTGCCAGCGGGAGTATGCGGGAGACCCAGTACTTC. This gives the protein CASGSMRETQYF.

This clone came up a few times. The J gene is TRBJ2-3, the V gene TRBV7-3; 11 bases fit TRBD2. The CDR3 extends over 16 amino acids. The germline V gene has CDR1 SGHTA and CDR2 FQGTGA. Trimming at V came to 5 bases and at J to 0 bases, leaving 4 bases not matched to a gene. The CDR3 reads CASSPRLAGSTDTQYF. Here the CDR3 DNA reads TGTGCCAGCAGCCCGCGACTAGCGGGAAGCACAGATACGCAGTATTTT. Using reference TRBV7-3 and TRBJ2-3 for the parts outside the CDR3, the full variable domain is GAGVSQTPSNKVTEKGKYVELRCDPISGHTALYWYRQSLGQGPEFLIYFQGTGAADDSGLPNDRFFAVRPEGSVSTLKIQRTERGDSAVYLCASSPRLAGSTDTQYFGPGTRLTVL.

This clone was counted a few times. The V call is TRBV5-1, the J call TRBJ2-3; D ambiguous. The CDR3 is made up of 14 amino acids. Trimming pared 0 bases from V and 4 bases from J, leaving 9 bases between. CDR1 and CDR2 from the germline V gene are SGHRS and YFSETQ. The CDR3 DNA sequence: TGCGCCAGCAGCTTGGGTACGGGTTCAGATACGCAGTATTTT. Protein sequence: CASSLGTGSDTQYF. The variable domain in full, completed from reference TRBV5-1 and TRBJ2-3, reads KAGVTQTPRYLIKTRGQQVTLSCSPISGHRSVSWYQQTPGQGLQFLFEYFSETQRNKGNFPGRFSGRQFSNSRSEMNVSTLELGDSALYLCASSLGTGSDTQYFGPGTRLTVL.

This clone was seen a handful of times. V is TRBV7-6 and J is TRBJ2-2, with TRBD2 as a possible D gene (6 bases). V lost 3 bases and J lost 5, with 13 bases in between. The germline gives CDR1 SGHVS, CDR2 FNYEAQ. The CDR3 length is 15 residues. CDR3 nucleotide sequence: TGTGCCAGCAGCTTGGCGATGGGGGGAACCGGGGAGCTGTTTTTT. Its translation is CASSLAMGGTGELFF.

The CDR3 protein is CASNNADGYQPQHF. The CDR3 coding sequence is TGTGCCAGTAACAACGCGGACGGATATCAGCCCCAGCATTTT. This chain uses TRBV19 with TRBJ1-5; no clear D. Germline values: CDR1 LNHDA, CDR2 SQIVND (reference sequence). Deletions cut 7 bases from V and 5 bases from J, with 15 bases between. The CDR3 length is 14 residues. The full variable domain, with the rest looked up from reference TRBV19 and TRBJ1-5, is DGGITQSPKYLFRKEGQNVTLSCEQNLNHDAMYWYRQDPGQGLRLIYYSQIVNDFQKGDIAEGYSVSREKKESFPLTVTSAQKNPTAFYLCASNNADGYQPQHFGDGTRLSIL.

This clone was observed a few times. The sample carries other DNA sequences with the same CDR3. The chain employs TRBV5-4 and TRBJ1-1; D is undetermined. Germline CDR1 is SGHNT and CDR2 is YYREEE (reference sequence). Trimming took off 0 bases at V and 0 bases at J, with 3 bases between the two ends. This CDR3 has 13 amino acids. This CDR3 is CASSLGMNTEAFF. Here the CDR3 DNA reads TGTGCCAGCAGCTTGGGCATGAACACTGAAGCTTTCTTT.

V gene TRBV27 combines with J gene TRBJ2-1, with D possibly being TRBD2 (6 bases). Per the germline V gene, CDR1 is MNHEY and CDR2 is SMNVEV (reference sequence). Deletions cut 6 bases from V and 5 bases from J, with 17 bases between. The CDR3 contains 15 residues. In DNA form, the CDR3 reads TGTGCCAGCAGCTTGGAGGGGCCCCGTCACAATGAGCAGTTCTTC. Its protein is CASSLEGPRHNEQFF.

This clone was picked up a small number of times. The chain recombines TRBV25-1 with TRBJ1-2; D remains unclear. Germline CDR1 is MGHDK and CDR2 is SYGVNS. Trimming pared 3 bases from V and 5 bases from J, leaving 16 bases between. The length of the CDR3 is 15 residues. The CDR3 nucleotides are TGTGCCAGCAGTGACGTTTTTCCAGAAGATTATGGCTACACCTTC. It translates to CASSDVFPEDYGYTF.

The rearrangement joins TRBV5-1 to TRBJ1-1; 9 positions match TRBD1. The CDR3 contains 14 residues. Looked up from germline, CDR1 is SGHRS and CDR2 is YFSETQ. V shed 4 bases, J shed 5 bases, and the junction held 6 bases outside the gene matches. The CDR3 bases are TGCGCCAGCAGCCGGGACAGGGTAGGGACTGAAGCTTTCTTT. It translates to CASSRDRVGTEAFF.

This rearrangement joins TRBV27 to TRBJ2-7, with 7 bases that match TRBD1. The CDR3 totals 16 residues. Germline trimming cut 4 bases from V and 6 bases from J; bases unmatched to any gene: 15. The germline CDR1 and CDR2 sequences are MNHEY and SMNVEV (reference sequence). The CDR3 is CASSSPFRDRVSEQYF. CDR3 nucleotides: TGTGCCAGCAGTTCCCCCTTCCGGGACAGAGTATCCGAGCAGTACTTC.

The chain couples TRBV29-1 to TRBJ1-1; D unclear. CDR3 size: 12 residues. Trimming removed 6 bases from V and 4 bases from J, with 12 bases in between. Germline CDR1 and CDR2: SQVTM and ANQGSEA. DNA of the CDR3: TGCAGCGTACACGCAACGTCCACTGAAGCTTTCTTT. This encodes CSVHATSTEAFF.

J is TRBJ2-1 and V is TRBV2; TRBD1 matches at 9 bases. The CDR3 covers 19 residues. After removal of 7 bases from V and 0 bases from J, the junction contained 16 bases not matched to a gene. The germline CDR1 and CDR2 sequences are SNHLY and FYNNEI. The CDR3 DNA reads TGTGCCAGCATTTGGTTGGGACAGGGATCCCCAAGCTCCTACAATGAGCAGTTCTTC. This encodes CASIWLGQGSPSSYNEQFF.

The table lists this clone with a few counts. This rearrangement joins TRBV7-2 to TRBJ1-3, with D maybe TRBD1 (6 bases). The V gene lost 3 bases and the J gene lost 0 bases, with 6 bases spanning the gap. Germline V gives CDR1 SGHTA, CDR2 FQGNSA. The CDR3 is 14 residues long. The CDR3 nucleotides are TGTGCCAGCAGCTTGGACAGCTCTGGAAACACCATATATTTT. Translating gives CASSLDSSGNTIYF.

CDR3 bases: TGCGCCAGCAGGAGGTTCTTCCAGGGGGACTCCTACGAGCAGTACTTC. Encoded protein: CASRRFFQGDSYEQYF. The V gene is TRBV5-1, the J gene TRBJ2-7; TRBD1 matches at 7 bases. The germline CDR1 and CDR2 sequences are SGHRS and YFSETQ. This CDR3 is built from 16 residues. V trimming: 5 bases; J trimming: 0 bases; junction bases outside the gene matches: 11.

This clone came up a few times. This chain links TRBV2 with TRBJ1-2; TRBD1 is a possible D gene (5 bases). Germline-derived CDR1 and CDR2 are SNHLY and FYNNEI. V lost 3 bases, J lost 3 bases, and 20 bases lay in between. The CDR3 is made up of 17 amino acids. CDR3 protein: CASSDRYRLEVDYGYTF. The DNA for the CDR3 is TGTGCCAGCAGTGATCGGTACAGGCTAGAAGTCGACTATGGCTACACCTTC. Supplemented by reference TRBV2 and TRBJ1-2, the full variable domain reads EPEVTQTPSHQVTQMGQEVILRCVPISNHLYFYWYRQILGQKVEFLVSFYNNEISEKSEIFDDQFSVERPDGSNFTLKIRSTKLEDSAMYFCASSDRYRLEVDYGYTFGSGTRLTVV.

This chain links TRBV2 with TRBJ1-4; 7 nucleotides line up with TRBD1. Germline V CDR1 and CDR2: SNHLY, FYNNEI. The CDR3 is 13 residues long. Trimming cost V 0 bases and J 14 bases; bases outside gene matches: 6. The CDR3 coding sequence is TGTGCCAGCAGTGAAGCATCGACAGGGAGTCTGTTTTTT. Protein sequence: CASSEASTGSLFF.

The rearrangement joins TRBV6-1 to TRBJ1-5; TRBD1 is a possible D gene (5 bases). The CDR3 is 14 residues long. CDR1 MNHNS and CDR2 SASEGT come from the germline V gene. Trimming took off 3 bases at V and 5 bases at J, with 11 bases between the two ends. The CDR3 sequence is CASSESQGYQPQHF. In DNA form, the CDR3 reads TGTGCCAGCAGTGAGTCCCAGGGATATCAGCCCCAGCATTTT.

This clone was recorded a few times. The rearrangement uses TRBV5-5 and TRBJ2-1; D remains unclear. V was shortened by 1 base and J by 0 bases, with 8 bases between the two germline ends. Germline V gene lookup returns CDR1 SGHKS and CDR2 YYEKEE (reference sequence). CDR3 length equals 15 residues. The CDR3 sequence: CASSLRIYSYNEQFF. The CDR3 DNA is TGTGCCAGCAGCTTGCGGATCTACTCCTACAATGAGCAGTTCTTC.

The chain couples TRBV5-1 to TRBJ2-7, with a tentative D call TRBD1 (6 bases). The V end was cut by 5 bases, the J end by 2 bases, with 11 bases between. The germline V gene encodes CDR1 SGHRS and CDR2 YFSETQ. This CDR3 spans 13 amino acids. CDR3: CASRKGGTYEQYF. CDR3 nucleotides: TGCGCCAGCAGGAAAGGGGGTACCTACGAGCAGTACTTC.

A few counts support this clone. This sequence joins TRBV9 and TRBJ2-7, with 8 bases lining up with TRBD1. V lost 3 bases, J lost 4 bases, and 9 bases stayed unmatched. This CDR3 spans 15 amino acids. Germline V gene data show CDR1 as SGDLS and CDR2 as YYNGEE. The chain's CDR3 is CASSGLDRGKYEQYF. The CDR3 DNA is TGTGCCAGCAGCGGGCTAGACAGGGGTAAATACGAGCAGTACTTC.